This T cell receptor (beta chain) comes out of a study of cytomegalovirus exposure and HLA in healthy donors. General observations from the study: A later analysis, which compared TCR beta chains of equal frequency, found the HLA-associated ones more clonally expanded.

With 0 bases removed from V and 0 bases from J, the gap between germline ends came to 3 bases. Germline V CDR1 and CDR2: SGHRS, YFSETQ. The CDR3 runs 13 residues. PCR amplification relied on 60 Vbeta primers (plus 13 Jbeta primers). TCRdb's copy holds only in-frame clones and misses some; the assay was immunoSEQ multiplex PCR. This repertoire includes some 110,000 clones. On this clone: Its antigen remains unknown.

The sequenced sample consisted of PBMCs. The receptor comes from a man aged 35 to 55 in good health and CMV-seropositive. The chain couples TRBV5-1 to TRBJ1-1, with unresolved D. CDR3 protein: CASSLGMNTEAFF. The CDR3 nucleotides are TGCGCCAGCAGCTTGGGTATGAACACTGAAGCTTTCTTT.